The T cell receptor (beta chain) under discussion was sequenced for a study of blood T cell repertoires in COVID-19. The overall study: The analysed material was cDNA or gDNA that came from T cells, B-cell-depleted T cells, or PBMCs.

CDR1 and CDR2 (germline): SGHVS, FQNEAQ. CDR3 length: 14 residues. Trimming took 3 bases from V and 0 from J, leaving 9 bases between them. This clone has ten or more counts. Data came from immunoSEQ multiplex PCR; TCRdb stores just in-frame clones and leaves some out. The table includes 350,000 to 450,000 clones, around 86% detected once. The TCR comes from a woman between 50 and 59 years old who had recovered from COVID-19. The sample consisted of PBMCs or T cells enriched from blood (not recorded which). The chain recombines TRBV7-8 with TRBJ2-7; weak D call: TRBD1 (6 bases). CDR3 in DNA: TGTGCCAGCAGCTTGTCGACAGGCTCCTACGAGCAGTACTTC. The encoded protein is CASSLSTGSYEQYF.